These 20 T cell receptor beta chains were sequenced from one sample in a study of T cells after yellow fever vaccination. In TCRdb, the 5' RACE reads were re-called with MiXCR into one record per CDR3 protein. The sample contains tens of thousands of distinct CDR3 sequences, 4% to 5% of which appear only once. This material consisted of PBMCs, either bulk or a sorted T-cell subset (CD4+, CD8+, memory, or dextramer-sorted; not recorded which), taken on the day of the yellow fever booster vaccination. The receptor source for this set is a young man who received the YFV17D yellow fever vaccine.

This clonotype was found many times. This chain uses TRBV4-1 with TRBJ2-1, with D uncertain. The V gene's germline CDR1 is MGHRA and CDR2 YSYEKL. Trimming shortened V by 4 bases and J by 6 bases, and 22 bases separated the two germline ends. The CDR3 is 17 amino acids. This CDR3 is CASSLTKFRASANEQFF. The CDR3 nucleotides are TGCGCCAGCAGCCTGACCAAGTTTAGGGCTAGTGCCAATGAGCAGTTCTTC.

This clonotype was recorded many times. This chain uses TRBV24-1 with TRBJ2-5, with 7 bases identical to TRBD1. The CDR3 length is 17 residues. V lost 4 bases and J lost 5; bases outside the gene matches: 15. The germline V gene has CDR1 KGHDR and CDR2 SFDVKD. DNA for the CDR3: TGTGCCACCAGTGACAACATAAGGGGGCAGGGAAATGAGACCCAGTACTTC. It is translated as CATSDNIRGQGNETQYF.

This clonotype came up many times. The chain employs TRBV5-5 and TRBJ1-1; D may be TRBD1 (6 bases). V lost 0 bases, J lost 1 base, and 10 bases lay in between. Germline V CDR1 and CDR2: SGHKS, YYEKEE (reference sequence). The CDR3 contains 15 residues. DNA of the CDR3: TGTGCCAGCAGCTTGGCAGGGGTCGGGAACACTGAAGCTTTCTTT. This translates into CASSLAGVGNTEAFF.

This clonotype has ten or more counts. A read error may account for a junction end that differs from germline. The chain has TRBV2 and TRBJ2-1, with D maybe TRBD2 (5 bases). CDR3 length equals 11 residues. Germline V gene lookup returns CDR1 SNHLY and CDR2 FYNNEI. The CDR3 bases are TGTGCCAGCGTCGTACGGACTCCGTACGTCTTC. This translates into CASVVRTPYVF.

This clonotype was picked up many times. This chain joins TRBV7-2 and TRBJ2-6; D remains unclear. Trimming left V 5 bases short and J 2 bases short, with 7 bases between. This CDR3 comprises 14 residues. The germline V gene has CDR1 SGHTA and CDR2 FQGNSA. The CDR3 coding sequence is TGTGCCAGCAGCCGGTCAGCTGGGGCCAACGTCCTGACTTTC. It specifies CASSRSAGANVLTF.

In this sample, this clonotype turned up many times. The chain combines TRBV5-1 with TRBJ1-2; D gene uncertain. The CDR3 runs to 13 residues. The germline V gene has CDR1 SGHRS and CDR2 YFSETQ. The ends were cut back, 4 bases at V and 5 bases at J, with 12 bases in the middle. For the CDR3, the DNA is TGCGCCAGCAGCAACGTCCCGCTTTATGGCTACACCTTC. Its translation is CASSNVPLYGYTF.

This clonotype was seen ten or more times. The J gene is TRBJ2-7, the V gene TRBV7-2, with D perhaps matching TRBD2 (7 bases). V lost 5 bases to trimming and J lost 0 bases, with 14 bases between them. Germline V gene sequence: CDR1 SGHTA, CDR2 FQGNSA. The CDR3 sequence is 15 residues long. The CDR3 loop is CASSQGGAVSYEQYF. The CDR3 coding sequence is TGTGCCAGCAGCCAAGGGGGGGCTGTCTCCTACGAGCAGTACTTC. Together with reference TRBV7-2 and TRBJ2-7, the CDR3 gives the full variable domain: GAGVSQSPSNKVTEKGKDVELRCDPISGHTALYWYRQSLGQGLEFLIYFQGNSAPDKSGLPSDRFSAERTGGSVSTLTIQRTQQEDSAVYLCASSQGGAVSYEQYFGPGTRLTVT.

The table lists this clonotype with many counts. V gene TRBV3-1 combines with J gene TRBJ2-5; possibly TRBD2 for D (6 bases). The CDR3 extends over 14 amino acids. CDR1 and CDR2 (germline): LGHDT, YNNKEL (reference sequence). V lost 3 bases to trimming and J lost 0 bases, with 8 bases between them. The CDR3 spells CASSHWRDQETQYF. The CDR3 DNA follows: TGTGCCAGCAGCCATTGGAGGGACCAAGAGACCCAGTACTTC.

In this sample, this clonotype turned up many times. This rearrangement joins TRBV6-4 to TRBJ2-2, with D possibly matching TRBD1 (6 bases). This CDR3 has 16 amino acids. Deletions cut 4 bases from V and 0 bases from J, with 12 bases between. CDR1 and CDR2 from the germline V gene are MRHNA and SNTAGT. DNA for the CDR3: TGTGCCAGCAGTGTTGCACAGGGCGCGAACACCGGGGAGCTGTTTTTT. It yields the protein CASSVAQGANTGELFF.

The chain uses TRBV5-1 and TRBJ2-1; D is perhaps TRBD2 (5 bases). Per germline, CDR1 SGHRS and CDR2 YFSETQ. This CDR3 comprises 14 residues. V was trimmed by 4 bases and J by 2 bases, leaving 10 bases between them. In nucleotides, the CDR3 is TGCGCCAGCAGCCCGGACTGGACCTACAATGAGCAGTTCTTC. Amino acids: CASSPDWTYNEQFF. The variable domain in full, completed from reference TRBV5-1 and TRBJ2-1, reads KAGVTQTPRYLIKTRGQQVTLSCSPISGHRSVSWYQQTPGQGLQFLFEYFSETQRNKGNFPGRFSGRQFSNSRSEMNVSTLELGDSALYLCASSPDWTYNEQFFGPGTRLTVL.

This clonotype was detected many times. J is TRBJ2-5 and V is TRBV10-3; the D call may be TRBD1 or TRBD2 (5 bases each). From germline, CDR1 is ENHRY and CDR2 SYGVKD. The CDR3 totals 14 residues. V lost 6 bases and J 7 bases, leaving 18 bases between the germline ends. CDR3 region: CAIRDGTFWGTQYF. As DNA, the CDR3 is TGTGCCATCAGGGACGGGACCTTCTGGGGGACCCAGTACTTC.

This clonotype was counted between two and nine times. The J gene is TRBJ2-1, the V gene TRBV3-1; TRBD1 or TRBD2 may be the D gene (6 bases each). With 4 bases removed from V and 6 bases from J, the gap between germline ends came to 16 bases. The CDR3 loop spans 15 amino acids. The germline V gene has CDR1 LGHDT and CDR2 YNNKEL (reference sequence). The CDR3 DNA reads as TGTGCCAGCAGCCGCCCAACTGGGGGGCGCAATGAGCAGTTCTTC. Its translation is CASSRPTGGRNEQFF.

This clonotype is medium-sized by share. The genes are TRBV6-2 or TRBV6-3 and TRBJ1-5, with D perhaps TRBD1 (6 bases). In germline, CDR1 is MNHEY, CDR2 SVGEGT. Trimming took 5 bases from V and 2 from J, leaving 10 bases between them. There are 14 residues in the CDR3. The CDR3 loop reads CASSAGAGNQPQHF. CDR3 DNA sequence: TGTGCCAGCAGTGCAGGGGCAGGCAATCAGCCCCAGCATTTT.

Ten or more counts support this clonotype. The chain recombines TRBV3-1 with TRBJ2-5; 9 bases match TRBD2. The CDR3 runs 16 residues. The germline CDR1 and CDR2 sequences are LGHDT and YNNKEL (reference sequence). The V and J ends lost 1 base and 2 bases, in that order; junction bases with no gene match: 5. CDR3 residues: CASSQVLAGLQETQYF. CDR3 bases: TGTGCCAGCAGCCAAGTCCTAGCGGGGTTGCAAGAGACCCAGTACTTC.

The chain is built from TRBV12-3 or TRBV12-4 and TRBJ2-3; perhaps D is TRBD1 or TRBD2 (6 bases each). CDR3 length: 14 residues. Deletions cut 6 bases from V and 5 bases from J, with 15 bases between. CDR3 sequence reads: CASRDTGAQDTQYF. The CDR3 nucleotides read TGTGCCAGCAGAGATACGGGGGCACAAGATACGCAGTATTTT.

In its sample, this clonotype was seen many times. This chain links TRBV4-3 with TRBJ2-3, with D possibly matching TRBD1 (6 bases). Germline CDR1 and CDR2: LGHNA and YSLEER. V lost 0 bases, J lost 0 bases, and 13 bases lay in between. CDR3 length: 17 amino acids. CDR3 sequence: CASSQDWSTGSTDTQYF. The CDR3, as DNA: TGCGCCAGCAGCCAAGATTGGTCGACAGGCAGCACAGATACGCAGTATTTT.

This clonotype occurred many times. The V call is TRBV7-2, the J call TRBJ1-2; 7 nucleotides line up with TRBD1. After removal of 6 bases from V and 4 bases from J, the junction contained 5 bases not matched to a gene. This CDR3 spans 13 amino acids. Germline lookup yields CDR1 SGHTA and CDR2 FQGNSA. As DNA, the CDR3 is TGTGCCAGCAGGACACGGGACAGCTATGGCTACACCTTC. Protein sequence: CASRTRDSYGYTF.

The sample holds many counts of this clonotype. This sequence joins TRBV7-2 and TRBJ1-2; 7 nucleotides match TRBD1. The CDR3 is made up of 13 amino acids. The germline V gene has CDR1 SGHTA and CDR2 FQGNSA. With 4 bases clipped from V and 4 bases from J, the junction kept 3 bases outside the gene matches. CDR3 nucleotide sequence: TGTGCCAGCAGCTCCCAGGGGGTCTATGGCTACACCTTC. Amino acid sequence: CASSSQGVYGYTF.

This clonotype has a count of ten or more. J is TRBJ2-3 and V is TRBV11-2; either TRBD1 or TRBD2 may supply D (6 bases each). The CDR3 is 16 amino acids. Germline values: CDR1 SGHAT, CDR2 FQNNGV. V shed 1 base and J shed 2 bases, with 13 bases lying between them. The chain's CDR3 is CASSLVGGPTTDTQYF. CDR3 coding DNA: TGTGCCAGCAGCTTAGTTGGGGGGCCAACCACAGATACGCAGTATTTT.

Many counts were recorded for this clonotype. The chain carries TRBV27 and TRBJ1-2; the match to TRBD1 covers 7 bases. In germline, CDR1 is MNHEY, CDR2 SMNVEV (reference sequence). The V and J ends lost 6 bases and 2 bases, in that order; junction bases with no gene match: 6. The CDR3 extends over 14 amino acids. The CDR3 is CASSPDRANYGYTF. The CDR3 bases are TGTGCCAGCAGCCCCGACAGGGCAAACTATGGCTACACCTTC.